These 3 T cell receptor beta chains originate from one sample sequenced in a study of T cell clones after liver transplantation (dated by TCRdb to between 2019 and 2020). Library prep was done by the immunoSEQ multiplex PCR assay. TCRdb limited this immuneACCESS table to in-frame rearrangements with V and J called. A share of clones is missing; checked studies link under half to unresolved V genes, and the rest is unexplained. The sample table holds around 71,000 clones, of which about 80% were seen once. The ten biggest clones cover approximately 0.8% of the sample. This specimen consisted of CD4+ T cells from blood, obtained 12 months after liver transplant. The receptors stem from a human patient who received a liver transplant. After a transplant, some T cells may be of graft donor origin.

This sequence joins TRBV18 and TRBJ2-6; D may be TRBD1 (5 bases). The CDR3 has 18 residues. The V gene lost 5 bases and the J gene lost 2 bases, with 19 bases spanning the gap. CDR1 KGHSH and CDR2 LQKENI come from the germline V gene. CDR3 DNA sequence: TGTGCCAGCTCATTGGGGCAGATGGGGTCGACTGGGGCCAACGTCCTGACTTTC. This sequence encodes CASSLGQMGSTGANVLTF.

This rearrangement joins TRBV13 to TRBJ2-6; D is unresolved. Deletions cut 2 bases from V and 8 bases from J, with 7 bases between. The germline gives CDR1 PRHDT, CDR2 FYEKMQ (reference sequence). This CDR3 region has 13 residues. The CDR3 DNA reads TGTGCCAGCAGCTTAAGGGTTACCAACGTCCTGACTTTC. This translates into CASSLRVTNVLTF.

The rearrangement joins TRBV18 to TRBJ2-7; the D is unclear. The CDR3 consists of 14 residues. Deletions cut 2 bases from V and 6 bases from J, with 14 bases between. The V gene's germline CDR1 is KGHSH and CDR2 LQKENI. As DNA, the CDR3 is TGTGCCAGCTCACCAGGGCAGGTTGAAACCGAGCAGTACTTC. Amino acid sequence: CASSPGQVETEQYF.